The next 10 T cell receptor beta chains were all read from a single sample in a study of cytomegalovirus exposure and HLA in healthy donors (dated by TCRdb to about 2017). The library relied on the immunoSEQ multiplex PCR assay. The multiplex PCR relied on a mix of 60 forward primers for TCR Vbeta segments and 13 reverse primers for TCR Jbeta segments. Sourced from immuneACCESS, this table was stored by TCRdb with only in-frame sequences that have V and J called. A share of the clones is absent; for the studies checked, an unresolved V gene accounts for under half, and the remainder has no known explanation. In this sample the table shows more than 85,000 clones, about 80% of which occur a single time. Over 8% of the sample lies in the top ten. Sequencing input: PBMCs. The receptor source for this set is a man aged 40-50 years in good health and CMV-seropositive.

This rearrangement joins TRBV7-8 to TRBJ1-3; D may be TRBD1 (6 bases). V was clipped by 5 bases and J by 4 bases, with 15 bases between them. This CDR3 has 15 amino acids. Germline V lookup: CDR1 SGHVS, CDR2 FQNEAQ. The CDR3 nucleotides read TGTGCCAGCAGCCTCTCGGCGGGGGGCGGAAACACCATATATTTT. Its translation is CASSLSAGGGNTIYF.

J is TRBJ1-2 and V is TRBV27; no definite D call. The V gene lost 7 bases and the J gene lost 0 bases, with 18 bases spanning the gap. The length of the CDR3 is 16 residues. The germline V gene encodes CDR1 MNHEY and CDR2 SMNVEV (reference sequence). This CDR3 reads CASTPFGSGANYGYTF. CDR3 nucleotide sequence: TGTGCCAGCACCCCGTTCGGCAGCGGAGCTAACTATGGCTACACCTTC.

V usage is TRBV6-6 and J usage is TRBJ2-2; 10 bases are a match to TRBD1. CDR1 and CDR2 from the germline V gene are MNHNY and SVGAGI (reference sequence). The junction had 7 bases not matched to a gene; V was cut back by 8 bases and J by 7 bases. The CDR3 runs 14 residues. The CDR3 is CASYGQGVGGELFF. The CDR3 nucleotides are TGTGCCAGCTATGGACAGGGGGTGGGCGGGGAGCTGTTTTTT.

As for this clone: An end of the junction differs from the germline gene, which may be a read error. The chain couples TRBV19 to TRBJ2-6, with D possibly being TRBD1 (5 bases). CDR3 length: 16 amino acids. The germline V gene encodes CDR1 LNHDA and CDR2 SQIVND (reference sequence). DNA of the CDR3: TGTGCCAGTAGAACATCCCACCCTTCTGGGGCCAACGGCCTGACTTTC. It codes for CASRTSHPSGANGLTF. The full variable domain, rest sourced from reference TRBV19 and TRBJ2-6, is DGGITQSPKYLFRKEGQNVTLSCEQNLNHDAMYWYRQDPGQGLRLIYYSQIVNDFQKGDIAEGYSVSREKKESFPLTVTSAQKNPTAFYLCASRTSHPSGANGLTFGAGSRLTVL.

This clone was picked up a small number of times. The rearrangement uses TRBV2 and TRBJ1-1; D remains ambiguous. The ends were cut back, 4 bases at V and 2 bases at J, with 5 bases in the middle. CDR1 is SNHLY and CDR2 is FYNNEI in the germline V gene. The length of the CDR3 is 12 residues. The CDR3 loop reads CASSGTNTEAFF. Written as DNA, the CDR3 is TGTGCCAGCAGTGGGACTAACACTGAAGCTTTCTTT.

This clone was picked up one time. CDR3 loop: CARLENTGELFF. CDR3 bases: TGTGCCAGACTAGAGAACACCGGGGAGCTGTTTTTT. The V call is TRBV2, the J call TRBJ2-2; D may be TRBD2 (5 bases). Germline V lookup: CDR1 SNHLY, CDR2 FYNNEI. The CDR3 is made up of 12 amino acids. V lost 9 bases and J 1 base, leaving 6 bases between the germline ends.

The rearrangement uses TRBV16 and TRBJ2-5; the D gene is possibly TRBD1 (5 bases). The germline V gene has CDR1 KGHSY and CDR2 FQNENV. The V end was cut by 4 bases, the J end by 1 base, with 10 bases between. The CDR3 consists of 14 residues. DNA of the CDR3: TGTGCCAGCAGCCTCGACACAGGCCAAGAGACCCAGTACTTC. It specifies CASSLDTGQETQYF.

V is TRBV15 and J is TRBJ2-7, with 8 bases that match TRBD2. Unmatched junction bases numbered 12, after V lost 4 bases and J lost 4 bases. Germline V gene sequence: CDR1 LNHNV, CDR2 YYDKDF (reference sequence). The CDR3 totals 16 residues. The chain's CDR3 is CATSTGGGRSRYEQYF. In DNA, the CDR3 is TGTGCCACCAGCACAGGCGGGGGGCGATCACGTTACGAGCAGTACTTC.

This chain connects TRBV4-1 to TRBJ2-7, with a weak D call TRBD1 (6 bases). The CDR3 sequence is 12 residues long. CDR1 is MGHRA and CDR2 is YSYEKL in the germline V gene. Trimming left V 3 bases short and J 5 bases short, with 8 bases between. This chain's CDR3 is CASSHRTDEQYF. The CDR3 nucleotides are TGCGCCAGCAGCCACCGGACAGACGAGCAGTACTTC.

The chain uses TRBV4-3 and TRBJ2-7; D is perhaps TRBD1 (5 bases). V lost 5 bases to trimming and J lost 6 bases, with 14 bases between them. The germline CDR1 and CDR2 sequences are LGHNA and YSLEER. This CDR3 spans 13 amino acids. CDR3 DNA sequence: TGCGCCAGCAGCGACCAGGGCCTGGGCGAGCAGTACTTC. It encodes CASSDQGLGEQYF.